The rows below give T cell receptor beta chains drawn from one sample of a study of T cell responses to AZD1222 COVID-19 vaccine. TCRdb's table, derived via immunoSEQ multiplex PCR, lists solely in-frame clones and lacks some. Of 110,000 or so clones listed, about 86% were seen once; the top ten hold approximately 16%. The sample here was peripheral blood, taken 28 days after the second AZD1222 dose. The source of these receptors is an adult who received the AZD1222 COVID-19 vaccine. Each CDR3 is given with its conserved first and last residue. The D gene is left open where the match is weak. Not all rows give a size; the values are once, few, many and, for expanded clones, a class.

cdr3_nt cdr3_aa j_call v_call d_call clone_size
TGTGCCAGCAGTTACTCGGCCAGGGCCAACACTGAAGCTTTCTTT CASSYSARANTEAFF TRBJ1-1 TRBV6-5 . .
TGTGCCAGCAGTGGCGGGAGCTCCTACGAGCAGTACTTC CASSGGSSYEQYF TRBJ2-7 TRBV28 TRBD2 .
TGTGCCAGCAGTCCCATGAGCGGCCCGGGGACCGGGGAGCTGTTTTTT CASSPMSGPGTGELFF TRBJ2-2 TRBV3-1/TRBV3-2 . .
TGTGCCAGTAGTAGGCGCGGGGGCACAGATACGCAGTATTTT CASSRRGGTDTQYF TRBJ2-3 TRBV19 . .
TGTGCCAGCGGGCATCAGCCCCAGCATTTT CASGHQPQHF TRBJ1-5 TRBV28 . .
TGTGCCATCAGTGAGTCGAGGGGGGAGTCACCCCTCCACTTT CAISESRGESPLHF TRBJ1-6 TRBV10-3 . few
TGTGCCAGCATGGCGATACCGGACAGAAAGACCCAGTACTTC CASMAIPDRKTQYF TRBJ2-5 TRBV6-5 . .
TGTGCCACCAGCAGAGAAGGATCTGGAAACACCATATATTTT CATSREGSGNTIYF TRBJ1-3 TRBV15 . .
TGCGCCAGCAGCCAAGACGGAGGGTCTGGAAACACCATATATTTT CASSQDGGSGNTIYF TRBJ1-3 TRBV4-3 . .
TGCGCCAGCAGCCAAGATTCCCAGGGACTGAACACTGAAGCTTTCTTT CASSQDSQGLNTEAFF TRBJ1-1 TRBV4-1 . .
TGTGCCAGTAGTATAGCTCGGTATAGCAATCAGCCCCAGCATTTT CASSIARYSNQPQHF TRBJ1-5 TRBV19 . .
TGTGCCAGCAGCACCCGGAAGGACACTGAAGCTTTCTTT CASSTRKDTEAFF TRBJ1-1 TRBV2 . .
TGTGCCAGCAGCTCGACCGGGGACCCGAGGGCTGAGCAGTTCTTC CASSSTGDPRAEQFF TRBJ2-1 TRBV9 . .
TGCAGCGCCCGGACAGGGGGGACTGAAGCTTTCTTT CSARTGGTEAFF TRBJ1-1 TRBV29-1 TRBD1 .
TGTGCCAGCACCGCCTCGGTCGGGGGCAGGTCCTACGAGCAGTACTTC CASTASVGGRSYEQYF TRBJ2-7 TRBV27 . once
TGCGCCAGCAGCTTGGGCGGGGATCTCCAGTCCTATAATTCACCCCTCCACTTT CASSLGGDLQSYNSPLHF TRBJ1-6 TRBV5-1 . .
TGTGCCAGCAGTTTAACTACACTTCGAGAGCAGTACTTC CASSLTTLREQYF TRBJ2-7 TRBV28 . .